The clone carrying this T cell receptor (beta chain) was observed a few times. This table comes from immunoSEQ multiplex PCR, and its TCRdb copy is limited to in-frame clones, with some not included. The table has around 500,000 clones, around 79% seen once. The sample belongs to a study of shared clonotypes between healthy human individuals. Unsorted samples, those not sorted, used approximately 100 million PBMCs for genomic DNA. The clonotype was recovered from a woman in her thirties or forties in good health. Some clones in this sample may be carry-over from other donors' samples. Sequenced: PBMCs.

In DNA form, the CDR3 reads TGCAGTGCCCTCTGGGCCGATGAGCAGTTCTTC. Translation: CSALWADEQFF. The chain joins TRBV20-1 to TRBJ2-1; D is unresolved. CDR1 and CDR2 from the germline V gene are DFQATT and SNEGSKA (reference sequence). The CDR3 has 11 residues. V lost 6 bases, J lost 8 bases, and 11 bases lay in between.